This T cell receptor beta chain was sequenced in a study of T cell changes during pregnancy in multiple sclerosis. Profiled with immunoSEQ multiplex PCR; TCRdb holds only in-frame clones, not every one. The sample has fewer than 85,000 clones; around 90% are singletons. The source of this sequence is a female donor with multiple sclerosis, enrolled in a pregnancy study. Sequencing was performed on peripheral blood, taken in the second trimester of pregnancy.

Here the CDR3 reads CASSLGQGVHQPQHF. CDR3 in DNA: TGTGCCAGCAGCTTGGGACAGGGTGTCCATCAGCCCCAGCATTTT. The chain carries TRBV5-5 and TRBJ1-5; TRBD1 agrees at 7 bases. Germline values: CDR1 SGHKS, CDR2 YYEKEE (reference sequence). The CDR3 length is 15 residues. The V gene end was trimmed by 0 bases and the J gene end by 5 bases; junction bases not matched to a gene: 5.